This entry concerns a single T cell receptor beta chain. This record belongs to a study of blood T cell repertoires in COVID-19. Seattle participants joined during active infection and were tracked over time. This table comes from immunoSEQ multiplex PCR, and its TCRdb copy is limited to in-frame clones, with some not included. The table has roughly 350,000 clones, approximately 91% seen once; the top ten hold roughly 6.6%. CDR3 length: 11 amino acids. The ends were cut back, 8 bases at V and 3 bases at J, with 8 bases in the middle. Germline V gives CDR1 MGHDK, CDR2 SYGVNS. Input material: peripheral blood. The rearrangement uses TRBV25-1 and TRBJ2-7; tentative D call: TRBD1 (6 bases). The clonotype originates from a woman in her 70s with COVID-19, enrolled during active disease. The CDR3 spells CASGQSYEQYF. CDR3 coding DNA: TGTGCCAGCGGACAGAGCTACGAGCAGTACTTC.